The present T cell receptor (beta chain) was sequenced within a study of T cell repertoires in cytomegalovirus infection. The table lists this clonotype with a few counts. TCRdb reprocessed the reads via MiXCR and lists one record per CDR3 protein. Here the sample spans roughly 250,000 distinct CDR3 sequences, 22% being singletons. In germline, CDR1 is MDHEN, CDR2 SYDVKM. CDR3 length: 11 residues. The germline V and J ends were trimmed by 9 bases and 7 bases, with 13 bases remaining between them. The TCR was taken from a human donor in good health (CMV status not recorded). Some clones in this sample may be carry-over from other donors' samples. Sequencing was done on a sample of CD8+ T cells from PBMCs. V is TRBV28 and J is TRBJ2-7, with D unresolved. CDR3 sequence: CARGADSEQYF. In DNA, the CDR3 is TGTGCCAGAGGCGCTGACTCGGAGCAGTACTTC.